The T cell receptor (beta chain) described here comes from a study of CD8 T cells in ankylosing spondylitis. As concerns this clonotype: What it binds is not known.

The CDR3 extends over 14 amino acids. Germline values: CDR1 SGHDT, CDR2 YYEEEE. V was clipped by 2 bases and J by 6 bases, with 14 bases between them. Each CDR3 protein gets one entry after TCRdb re-called the 5' RACE reads with MiXCR. In the table there are some 800,000 distinct CDR3 sequences, 10% to 15% of which are singletons. Study-level points and caveats: What appeared characteristic of ankylosing spondylitis blood was a TCR beta motif of under 10 highly homologous variants.

The TCR originated in a male donor with ankylosing spondylitis. The sequencing sample was made of blood, either unsorted or a sorted T cell fraction (not recorded which). The chain uses TRBV5-6 and TRBJ1-1; D unresolved. In nucleotides, the CDR3 is TGTGCCAGCAGCTTATCCTCCTGGGTTGCTGAAGCTTTCTTT. Translation: CASSLSSWVAEAFF.